The present T cell receptor beta chain was sequenced within a study of Tregs in tolerant kidney transplant recipients. Study conclusions and caveats: Expanding Tregs on activated donor B cells appeared to best identify donor-specific TCRbeta clones.

CDR3 length: 13 amino acids. V shed 3 bases and J shed 1 base, with 6 bases lying between them. Germline loops: CDR1 LNHDA, CDR2 SQIVND (reference sequence). In the case of this clone: The antigen remains unidentified.

This table comes from immunoSEQ multiplex PCR, and its TCRdb copy is limited to in-frame clones, with some not included. The sample contains about 240,000 clones, about four fifths of which appear only once. Sequencing was performed on CD4+ T cells from blood. The chain links TRBV19 to TRBJ1-1; no firm D call. The clonotype comes from a human donor in good health. The CDR3 loop is CASSMFRNTEAFF. The CDR3, as DNA: TGTGCCAGTAGTATGTTTAGGAACACTGAAGCTTTCTTT. The whole variable domain, filled in from reference TRBV19 and TRBJ1-1, reads DGGITQSPKYLFRKEGQNVTLSCEQNLNHDAMYWYRQDPGQGLRLIYYSQIVNDFQKGDIAEGYSVSREKKESFPLTVTSAQKNPTAFYLCASSMFRNTEAFFGQGTRLTVV.